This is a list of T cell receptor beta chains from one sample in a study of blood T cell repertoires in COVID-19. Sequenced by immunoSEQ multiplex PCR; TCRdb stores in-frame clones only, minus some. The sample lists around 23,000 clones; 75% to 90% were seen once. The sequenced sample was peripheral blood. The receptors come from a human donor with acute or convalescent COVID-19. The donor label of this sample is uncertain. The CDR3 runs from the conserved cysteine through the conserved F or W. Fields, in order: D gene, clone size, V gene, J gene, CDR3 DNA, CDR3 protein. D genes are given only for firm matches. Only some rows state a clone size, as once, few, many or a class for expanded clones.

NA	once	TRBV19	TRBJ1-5	TGTGCCAGTAGTGACAGGCTCAATCAGCCCCAGCATTTT	CASSDRLNQPQHF
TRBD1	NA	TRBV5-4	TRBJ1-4	TGTGCCAGCAGCAGGGGACAGGGGTCTGAAAAACTGTTTTTT	CASSRGQGSEKLFF
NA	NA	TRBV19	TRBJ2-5	TGTGCCAGTAGTATTGGACAGAAGGAGACCCAGTACTTC	CASSIGQKETQYF
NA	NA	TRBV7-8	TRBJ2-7	TGTGCCAGCAGCCCTGAAACAGGGTCCTACGAGCAGTACTTC	CASSPETGSYEQYF
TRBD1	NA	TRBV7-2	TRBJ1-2	TGTGCCAGCAGCTTAGAACGCCCGACAGGGGGTACGAATGGCTACACCTTC	CASSLERPTGGTNGYTF
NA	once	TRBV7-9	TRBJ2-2	TGTGCCAGCAGCTTACTCGTGCGGGGTACCGGGGAGCTGTTTTTT	CASSLLVRGTGELFF
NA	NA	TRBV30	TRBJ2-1	TGTGCCTGGAGTGTACTGCTTGAGCAGTTCTTC	CAWSVLLEQFF
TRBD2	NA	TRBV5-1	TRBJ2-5	TGCGCCAGCAGCTCGAGACTAGCGGGGGGTATAGAGACCCAGTACTTC	CASSSRLAGGIETQYF
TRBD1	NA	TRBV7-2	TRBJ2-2	TGTGCCAGCAGCCATCGACAGGGAATCACCGGGGAGCTGTTTTTT	CASSHRQGITGELFF
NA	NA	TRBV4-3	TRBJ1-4	TGCGCCAGCAGCCCCGAGGGAGGGGTGGAGGAAAAACTGTTTTTT	CASSPEGGVEEKLFF
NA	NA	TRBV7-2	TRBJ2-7	TGTGCCAGCAGCTTAGGAGCGGCCTTCTACGAGCAGTACTTC	CASSLGAAFYEQYF
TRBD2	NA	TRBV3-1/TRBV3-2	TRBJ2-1	TGTGCCAGCAGCCCAGCCCCAGCGGGGGGGCTTTATGAGCAGTTCTTC	CASSPAPAGGLYEQFF
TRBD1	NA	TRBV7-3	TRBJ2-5	TGTGCCAGCAGCTCGACAGGGGACCCTCAAGAGACCCAGTACTTC	CASSSTGDPQETQYF
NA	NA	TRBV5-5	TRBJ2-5	TGTGCCAGCAGCTTGGCCATTGGAGGCGGGATAAGCGGGGAGACCCAGTACTTC	CASSLAIGGGISGETQYF
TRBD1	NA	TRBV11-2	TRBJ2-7	TGTGCCAGCACACAGGGGTATGAGCAGTACTTC	CASTQGYEQYF
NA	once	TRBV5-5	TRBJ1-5	TGTGCCAGCAGCTTGGACGGGGATCAGCCCCAGCATTTT	CASSLDGDQPQHF
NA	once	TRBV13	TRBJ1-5	TGTGCCAGCAGCCGAGGGGGGGGGCATCAGCCCCAGCATTTT	CASSRGGGHQPQHF
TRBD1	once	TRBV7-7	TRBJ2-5	TGTGCCAGCAGCTTAGGTGGGACAGGGAAAGAGACCCAGTACTTC	CASSLGGTGKETQYF
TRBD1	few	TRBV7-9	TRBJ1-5	TGTGCCAGCAGCTCCGGGGCGCAGGGGGGACAGCCCCAGCATTTT	CASSSGAQGGQPQHF
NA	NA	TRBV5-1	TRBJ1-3	TGCGCCAGCAGCTTGGAGCCCAGGGGAAACACCATATATTTT	CASSLEPRGNTIYF
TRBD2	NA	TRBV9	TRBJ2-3	TGTGCCAGCTCAGCCTCCGGGACTAACACAGATACGCAGTATTTT	CASSASGTNTDTQYF
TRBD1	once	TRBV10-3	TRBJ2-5	TGTGCCATCGGTGGACAGGGGGCGACCCAGTACTTC	CAIGGQGATQYF
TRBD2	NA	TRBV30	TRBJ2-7	TGTGCGCTGGAAGGGGGAGACATTCGGACTAGCGGGGGTACCTACGAGCAGTACTTC	CALEGGDIRTSGGTYEQYF
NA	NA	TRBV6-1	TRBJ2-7	TGTGCCAGCAGTGATAGCTCCTACGAGCAGTACTTC	CASSDSSYEQYF
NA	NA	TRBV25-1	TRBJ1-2	TGTGCCAGCAGTGAATCTGAGAGTGGCTACACCTTC	CASSESESGYTF
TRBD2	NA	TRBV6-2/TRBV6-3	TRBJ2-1	TGTGCCAGCAGTTACGTCTACCGGGGGGGGCCCGGTGAGCAGTTCTTC	CASSYVYRGGPGEQFF
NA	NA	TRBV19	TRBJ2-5	TGTGCCAGTAAAGTGGACGGAGGCCAAGAGACCCAGTACTTC	CASKVDGGQETQYF
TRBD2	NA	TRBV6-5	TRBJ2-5	TGTGCCAGCACCCAAGCGGGGGGAGGAGAGACCCAGTACTTC	CASTQAGGGETQYF
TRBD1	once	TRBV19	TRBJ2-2	TGTGCCAGTAGTATCAAATCGACAGGGCAGAACACCGGGGAGCTGTTTTTT	CASSIKSTGQNTGELFF
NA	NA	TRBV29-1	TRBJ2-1	TGCAGCGCCCGAACGAGTGTGCAGTTCTTC	CSARTSVQFF
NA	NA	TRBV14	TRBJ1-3	TGTGCCAGCAGCCAAGTAGGGGTTTGGGCAGCTCCGAACACCATATATTTT	CASSQVGVWAAPNTIYF
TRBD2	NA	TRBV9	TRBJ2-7	TGTGCCAGCAGCGTAGGACTAGCGGACGTCTACGAGCAGTACTTC	CASSVGLADVYEQYF
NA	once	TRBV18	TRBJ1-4	TGTGCCAGCTCGGCCCTCAGTGGAACTAATGAAAAACTGTTTTTT	CASSALSGTNEKLFF
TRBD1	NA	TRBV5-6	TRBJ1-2	TGTGCCAGCAGCCGTCCGACAGGGGGCAGCTATGGCTACACCTTC	CASSRPTGGSYGYTF
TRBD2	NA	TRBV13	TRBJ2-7	TGTGCCAGCAGCTTAGCGGGAGGGAACTCCTACGAGCAGTACTTC	CASSLAGGNSYEQYF
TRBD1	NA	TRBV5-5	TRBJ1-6	TGTGCCAGCAGCTTGGGCCCGGGACAGGATAATTCACCCCTCCACTTT	CASSLGPGQDNSPLHF
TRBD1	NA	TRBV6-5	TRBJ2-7	TGTGCCAGCAGGGACAGGGGTTCTTACGAGCAGTACTTC	CASRDRGSYEQYF
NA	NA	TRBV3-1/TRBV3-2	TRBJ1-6	TGTGCCAGCAGCCAATGGAGGGAAGACTCCTATAATTCACCCCTCCACTTT	CASSQWREDSYNSPLHF
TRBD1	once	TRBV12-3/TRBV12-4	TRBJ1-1	TGTGCCAGCGTCGACAGGGGGCGAGCTGAAGCTTTCTTT	CASVDRGRAEAFF
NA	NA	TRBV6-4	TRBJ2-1	TGTGCCAGCAGCCAAGAGCACTTAGCTAGCTCCTACAATGAGCAGTTCTTC	CASSQEHLASSYNEQFF
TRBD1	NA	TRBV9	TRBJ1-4	TGTGCCAGCAGCCTCGAGGACAGGGCTGGAGAAAAACTGTTTTTT	CASSLEDRAGEKLFF
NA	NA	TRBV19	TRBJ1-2	TGTGCCAGTAGCAGATGGACGGACACTAACTATGGCTACACCTTC	CASSRWTDTNYGYTF
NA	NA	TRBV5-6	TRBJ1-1	TGTGCCAGCAGCAACGGAGACACTGAAGCTTTCTTT	CASSNGDTEAFF
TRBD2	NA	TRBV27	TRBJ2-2	TGTGCCAGCAGTGGGACTAGCTTCTCCGGGGAGCTGTTTTTT	CASSGTSFSGELFF
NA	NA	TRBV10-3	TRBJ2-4	TGTGCCATCAGTGAGTCGATTTCTTCGCGGGCCAAAAACATTCAGTACTTC	CAISESISSRAKNIQYF
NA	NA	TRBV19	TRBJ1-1	TGTGCCAGTACTCCCACGGAGTGGAACACTGAAGCTTTCTTT	CASTPTEWNTEAFF
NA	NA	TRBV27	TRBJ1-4	TGTGCCAGCACCCCCCGGGTCCAGTCTCGGCATGAAAAACTGTTTTTT	CASTPRVQSRHEKLFF
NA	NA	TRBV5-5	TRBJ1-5	TGTGCCAGCAGCTTGGAGGGGGGGTTTAATCAGCCCCAGCATTTT	CASSLEGGFNQPQHF
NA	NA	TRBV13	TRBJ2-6	TGTGCCAGCAGCTTACGCTTTGTTCCAGGGGTTTCTGGGGCCAACGTCCTGACTTTC	CASSLRFVPGVSGANVLTF
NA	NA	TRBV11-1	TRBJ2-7	TGTGCCAGCAGCCCGGGACTGGTCTCCTACGAGCAGTACTTC	CASSPGLVSYEQYF
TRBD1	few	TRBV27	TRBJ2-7	TGTGCCAGCAGTCCCGGGACAGTCTCCTACGAGCAGTACTTC	CASSPGTVSYEQYF
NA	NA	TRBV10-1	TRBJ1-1	TGCGCCAGCAGTGAGTCGTCCGGGACTGAAGCTTTCTTT	CASSESSGTEAFF
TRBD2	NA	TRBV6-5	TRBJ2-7	TGTGCCAGCAGCCGTGAGCGGGGGCCTTCCTACGAGCAGTACTTC	CASSRERGPSYEQYF
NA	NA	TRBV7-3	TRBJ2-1	TGTGCCAGCAGCCGCAGCCCTGGAGGGGCGGGTGAGCAGTTCTTC	CASSRSPGGAGEQFF
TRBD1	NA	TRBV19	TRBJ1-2	TGTGCCAGCGATCAGGGGGTCGGCTATGGCTACACCTTC	CASDQGVGYGYTF
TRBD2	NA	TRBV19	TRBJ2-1	TGTGCCAGTAGTACACTAGCGGGAGAGGGCAATGAGCAGTTCTTC	CASSTLAGEGNEQFF
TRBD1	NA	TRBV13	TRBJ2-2	TGTGCCAGCAGCTTAAGGACAGGGGGCGATAACGGGGAGCTGTTTTTT	CASSLRTGGDNGELFF